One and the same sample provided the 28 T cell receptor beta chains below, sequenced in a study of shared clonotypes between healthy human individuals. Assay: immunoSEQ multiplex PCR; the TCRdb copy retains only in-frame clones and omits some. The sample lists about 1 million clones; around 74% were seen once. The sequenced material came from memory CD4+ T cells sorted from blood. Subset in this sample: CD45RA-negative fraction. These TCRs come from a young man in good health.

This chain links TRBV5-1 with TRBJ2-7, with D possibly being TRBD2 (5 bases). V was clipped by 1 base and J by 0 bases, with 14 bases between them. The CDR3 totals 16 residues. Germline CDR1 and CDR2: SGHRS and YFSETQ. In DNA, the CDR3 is TGCGCCAGCAGCTTGTTTTTGACGGGGAGCTCCTACGAGCAGTACTTC. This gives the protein CASSLFLTGSSYEQYF.

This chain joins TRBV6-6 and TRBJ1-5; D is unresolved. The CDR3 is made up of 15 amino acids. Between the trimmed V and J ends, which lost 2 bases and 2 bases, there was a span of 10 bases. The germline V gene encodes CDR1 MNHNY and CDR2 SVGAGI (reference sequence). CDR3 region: CASSYMGYGNQPQHF. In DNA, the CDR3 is TGTGCCAGCAGTTACATGGGGTACGGCAATCAGCCCCAGCATTTT.

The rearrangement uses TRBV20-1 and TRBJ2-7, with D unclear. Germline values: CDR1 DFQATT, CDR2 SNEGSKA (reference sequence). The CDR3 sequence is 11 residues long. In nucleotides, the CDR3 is TGCAGCATCAGGCATACCTACGAGCAGTACTTC. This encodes CSIRHTYEQYF.

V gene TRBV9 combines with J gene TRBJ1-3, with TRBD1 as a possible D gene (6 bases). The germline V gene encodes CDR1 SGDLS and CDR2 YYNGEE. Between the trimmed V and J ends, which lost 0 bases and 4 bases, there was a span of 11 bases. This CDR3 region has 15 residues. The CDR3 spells CASSVGGAGGNTIYF. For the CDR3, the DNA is TGTGCCAGCAGCGTAGGGGGGGCTGGAGGAAACACCATATATTTT.

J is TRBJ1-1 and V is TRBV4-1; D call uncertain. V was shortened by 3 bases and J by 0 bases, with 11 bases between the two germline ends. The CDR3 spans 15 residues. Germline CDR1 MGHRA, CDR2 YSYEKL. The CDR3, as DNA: TGCGCCAGCAGCCAGTATATACAGATGAACACTGAAGCTTTCTTT. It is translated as CASSQYIQMNTEAFF.

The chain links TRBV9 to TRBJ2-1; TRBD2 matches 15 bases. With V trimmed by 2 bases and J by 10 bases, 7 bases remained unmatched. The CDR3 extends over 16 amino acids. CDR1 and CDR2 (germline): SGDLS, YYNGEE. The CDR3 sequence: CASSVSGLAGGLEQFF. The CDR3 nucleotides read TGTGCCAGCAGCGTTTCCGGACTAGCGGGAGGGTTAGAGCAGTTCTTC.

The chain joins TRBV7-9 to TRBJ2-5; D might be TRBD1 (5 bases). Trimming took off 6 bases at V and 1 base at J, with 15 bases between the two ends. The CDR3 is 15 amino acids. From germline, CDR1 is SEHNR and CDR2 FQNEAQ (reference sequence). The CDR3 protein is CASSVRRASQETQYF. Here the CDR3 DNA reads TGTGCCAGCAGTGTGCGCAGGGCCAGCCAAGAGACCCAGTACTTC.

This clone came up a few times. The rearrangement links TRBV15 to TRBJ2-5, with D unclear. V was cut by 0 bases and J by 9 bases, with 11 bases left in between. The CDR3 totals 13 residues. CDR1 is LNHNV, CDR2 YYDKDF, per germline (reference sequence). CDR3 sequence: CATSRDPAWPQYF. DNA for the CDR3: TGTGCCACCAGCAGAGATCCGGCGTGGCCCCAGTACTTC.

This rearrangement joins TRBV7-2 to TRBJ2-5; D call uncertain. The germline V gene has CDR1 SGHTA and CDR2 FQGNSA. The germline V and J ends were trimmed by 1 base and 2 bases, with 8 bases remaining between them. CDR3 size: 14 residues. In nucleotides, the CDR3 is TGTGCCAGCAGCTTAGGGTCCACTCAAGAGACCCAGTACTTC. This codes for CASSLGSTQETQYF.

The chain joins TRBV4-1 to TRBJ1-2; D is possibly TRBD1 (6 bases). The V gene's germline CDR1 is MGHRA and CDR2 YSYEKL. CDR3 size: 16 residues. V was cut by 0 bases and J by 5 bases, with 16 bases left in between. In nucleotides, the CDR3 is TGCGCCAGCAGCCAAGATCAACGGGACACCCTTTATGGCTACACCTTC. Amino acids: CASSQDQRDTLYGYTF.

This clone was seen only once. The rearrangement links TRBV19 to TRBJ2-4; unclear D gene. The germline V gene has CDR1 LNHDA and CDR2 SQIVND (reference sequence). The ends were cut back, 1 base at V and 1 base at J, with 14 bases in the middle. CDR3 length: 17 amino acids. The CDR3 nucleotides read TGTGCCAGTAGTATAGCCGGGCCAGGTACGGCCAAAAACATTCAGTACTTC. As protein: CASSIAGPGTAKNIQYF.

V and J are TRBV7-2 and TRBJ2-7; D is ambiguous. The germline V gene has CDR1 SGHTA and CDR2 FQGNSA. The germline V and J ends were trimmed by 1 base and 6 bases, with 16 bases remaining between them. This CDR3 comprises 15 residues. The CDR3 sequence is CASSLGAASASEQYF. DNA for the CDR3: TGTGCCAGCAGCTTAGGGGCGGCGTCCGCCTCCGAGCAGTACTTC.

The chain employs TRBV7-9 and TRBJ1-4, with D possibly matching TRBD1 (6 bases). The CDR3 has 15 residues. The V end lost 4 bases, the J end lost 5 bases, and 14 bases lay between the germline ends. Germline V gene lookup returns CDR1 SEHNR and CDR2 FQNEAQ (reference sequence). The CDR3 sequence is CASSSGRGRNEKLFF. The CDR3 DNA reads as TGTGCCAGCAGCTCAGGGAGGGGGAGGAATGAAAAACTGTTTTTT.

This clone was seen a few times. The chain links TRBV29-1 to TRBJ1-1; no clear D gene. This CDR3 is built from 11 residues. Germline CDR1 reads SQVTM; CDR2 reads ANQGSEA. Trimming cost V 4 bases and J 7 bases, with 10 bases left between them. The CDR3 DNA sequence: TGCAGCGTTGCTCTGGGCGGTGAAGCTTTCTTT. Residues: CSVALGGEAFF.

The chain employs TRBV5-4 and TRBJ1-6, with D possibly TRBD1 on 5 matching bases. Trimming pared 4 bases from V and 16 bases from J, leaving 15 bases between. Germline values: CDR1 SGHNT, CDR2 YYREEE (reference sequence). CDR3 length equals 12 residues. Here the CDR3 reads CASSGDVTLLHF. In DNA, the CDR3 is TGTGCCAGCAGCGGGGACGTTACTCTTCTCCACTTT.

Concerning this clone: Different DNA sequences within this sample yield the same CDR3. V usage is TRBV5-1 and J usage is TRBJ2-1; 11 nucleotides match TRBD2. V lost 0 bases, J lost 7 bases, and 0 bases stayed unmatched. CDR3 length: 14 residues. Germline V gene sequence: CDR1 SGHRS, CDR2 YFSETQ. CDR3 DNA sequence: TGCGCCAGCAGCTTGGGGACTAGCGGGAATGAGCAGTTCTTC. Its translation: CASSLGTSGNEQFF. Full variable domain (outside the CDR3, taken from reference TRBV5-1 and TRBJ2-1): KAGVTQTPRYLIKTRGQQVTLSCSPISGHRSVSWYQQTPGQGLQFLFEYFSETQRNKGNFPGRFSGRQFSNSRSEMNVSTLELGDSALYLCASSLGTSGNEQFFGPGTRLTVL.

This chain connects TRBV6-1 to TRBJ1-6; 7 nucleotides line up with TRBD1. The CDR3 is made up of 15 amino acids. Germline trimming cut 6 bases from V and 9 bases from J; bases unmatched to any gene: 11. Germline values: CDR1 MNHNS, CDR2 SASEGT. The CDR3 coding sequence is TGTGCCAGCAGAGACAGGGCCATCAGGGGTTCACCCCTCCACTTT. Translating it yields CASRDRAIRGSPLHF.

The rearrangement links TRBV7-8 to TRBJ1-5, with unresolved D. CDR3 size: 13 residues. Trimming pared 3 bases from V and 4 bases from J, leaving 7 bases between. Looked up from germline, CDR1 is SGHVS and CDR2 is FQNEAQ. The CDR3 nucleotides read TGTGCCAGCAGCTTGTCTTTAAATCAGCCCCAGCATTTT. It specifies CASSLSLNQPQHF.

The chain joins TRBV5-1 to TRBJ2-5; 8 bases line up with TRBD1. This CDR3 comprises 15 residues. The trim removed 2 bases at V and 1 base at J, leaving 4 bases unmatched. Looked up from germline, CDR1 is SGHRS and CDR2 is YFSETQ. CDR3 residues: CASSFEDRGQETQYF. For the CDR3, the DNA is TGCGCCAGCAGCTTTGAAGACAGGGGCCAAGAGACCCAGTACTTC. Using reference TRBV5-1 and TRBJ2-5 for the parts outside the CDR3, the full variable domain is KAGVTQTPRYLIKTRGQQVTLSCSPISGHRSVSWYQQTPGQGLQFLFEYFSETQRNKGNFPGRFSGRQFSNSRSEMNVSTLELGDSALYLCASSFEDRGQETQYFGPGTRLLVL.

CDR3 nucleotides: TGCGCCAGCAGCTTTAGGGGTAGCGGGGGGTTTGGATACGAGCAGTACTTC. Encoded protein: CASSFRGSGGFGYEQYF. V gene TRBV5-1 combines with J gene TRBJ2-7, with 10 bases fitting TRBD2. J lost 4 bases, V lost 2 bases, and 12 bases had no gene match. The CDR3 is made up of 17 amino acids. The germline CDR1 and CDR2 sequences are SGHRS and YFSETQ.

The CDR3 here is CASSAGYNSPLHF. The CDR3 coding sequence is TGTGCCAGCAGTGCGGGCTATAATTCACCCCTCCACTTT. This chain connects TRBV6-1 to TRBJ1-6; D ambiguous. CDR1 and CDR2 (germline): MNHNS, SASEGT. This CDR3 comprises 13 residues. V was clipped by 4 bases and J by 3 bases, with 4 bases between them.

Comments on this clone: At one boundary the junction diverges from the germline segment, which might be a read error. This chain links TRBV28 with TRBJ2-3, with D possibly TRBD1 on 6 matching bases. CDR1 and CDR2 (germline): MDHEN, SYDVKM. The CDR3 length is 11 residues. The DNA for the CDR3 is TGTGCCAGCAGCGGACAGCACTCCCAGTACTTT. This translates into CASSGQHSQYF.

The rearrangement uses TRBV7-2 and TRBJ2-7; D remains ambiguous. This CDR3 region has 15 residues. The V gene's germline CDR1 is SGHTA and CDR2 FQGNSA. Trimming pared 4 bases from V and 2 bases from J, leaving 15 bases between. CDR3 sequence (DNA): TGTGCCAGCAGCTGGCCCGGGCCCAGACCCTACGAGCAGTACTTC. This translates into CASSWPGPRPYEQYF.

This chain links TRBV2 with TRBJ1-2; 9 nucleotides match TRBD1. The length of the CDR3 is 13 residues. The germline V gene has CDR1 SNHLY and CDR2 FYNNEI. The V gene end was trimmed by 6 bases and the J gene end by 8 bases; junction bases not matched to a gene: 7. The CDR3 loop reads CASSGTGPLGYTF. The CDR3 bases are TGTGCCAGCAGCGGGACAGGGCCTTTAGGCTACACCTTC.

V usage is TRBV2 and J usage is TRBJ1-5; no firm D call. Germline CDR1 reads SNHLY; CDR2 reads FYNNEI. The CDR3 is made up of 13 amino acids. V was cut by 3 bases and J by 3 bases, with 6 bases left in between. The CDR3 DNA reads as TGTGCCAGCAGTGAGGTTCCCAATCAGCCCCAGCATTTT. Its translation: CASSEVPNQPQHF. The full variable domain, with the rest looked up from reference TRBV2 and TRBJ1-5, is EPEVTQTPSHQVTQMGQEVILRCVPISNHLYFYWYRQILGQKVEFLVSFYNNEISEKSEIFDDQFSVERPDGSNFTLKIRSTKLEDSAMYFCASSEVPNQPQHFGDGTRLSIL.

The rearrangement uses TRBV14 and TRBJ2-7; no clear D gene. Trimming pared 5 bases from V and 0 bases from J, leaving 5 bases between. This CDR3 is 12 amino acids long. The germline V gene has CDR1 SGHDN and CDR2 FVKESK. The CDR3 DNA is TGTGCCAGCAGCGGTCCCTCCTACGAGCAGTACTTC. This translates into CASSGPSYEQYF.

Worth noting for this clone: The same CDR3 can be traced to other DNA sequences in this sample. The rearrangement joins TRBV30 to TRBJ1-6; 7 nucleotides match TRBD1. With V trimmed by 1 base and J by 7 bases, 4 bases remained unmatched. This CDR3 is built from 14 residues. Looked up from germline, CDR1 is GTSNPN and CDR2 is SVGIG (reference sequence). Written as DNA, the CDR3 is TGTGCCTGGAGTGGACAGGGAGGCAATTCACCCCTCCACTTT. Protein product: CAWSGQGGNSPLHF.

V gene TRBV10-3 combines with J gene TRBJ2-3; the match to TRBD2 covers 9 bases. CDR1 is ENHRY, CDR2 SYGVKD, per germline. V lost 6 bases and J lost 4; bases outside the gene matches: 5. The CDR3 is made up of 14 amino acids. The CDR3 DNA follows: TGTGCCATCAGGTCTAGCGGGACTTCAGATACGCAGTATTTT. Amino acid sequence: CAIRSSGTSDTQYF.